Below, 3 T cell receptor beta chains from the same sample are listed, as sequenced in a study of shared clonotypes between healthy human individuals. TCRdb's table, derived via immunoSEQ multiplex PCR, lists solely in-frame clones and lacks some. This sample has more than 1.2 million clones, with about 98.5% found just once. The sequencing input was naive CD4+ T cells sorted from blood. Subset here: CD45RA+ positively selected. These receptors were obtained from a man aged 25-45 years in good health.

This clone appeared a single time. The chain couples TRBV19 to TRBJ2-1; no firm D call. The CDR3 contains 13 residues. The V gene's germline CDR1 is LNHDA and CDR2 SQIVND (reference sequence). V was cut by 4 bases and J by 5 bases, with 9 bases left in between. CDR3 in amino acids: CASSTRMNNEQFF. CDR3 nucleotide sequence: TGTGCCAGTAGTACCAGGATGAACAATGAGCAGTTCTTC.

The chain is built from TRBV28 and TRBJ2-2, with D tentatively TRBD2 (6 bases). V was shortened by 3 bases and J by 5 bases, with 13 bases between the two germline ends. Germline V gives CDR1 MDHEN, CDR2 SYDVKM. This CDR3 has 15 amino acids. This CDR3 is CASSFRGSSTGELFF. DNA of the CDR3: TGTGCCAGCAGTTTTCGGGGGAGTTCTACCGGGGAGCTGTTTTTT.

With regard to this clone: This sample includes further DNA sequences coding for the same CDR3. The J gene is TRBJ1-1, the V gene TRBV6-5; D is perhaps TRBD1 (6 bases). CDR1 and CDR2 (germline): MNHEY, SVGAGI. V was shortened by 6 bases and J by 5 bases, with 13 bases between the two germline ends. The CDR3 extends over 13 amino acids. In DNA form, the CDR3 reads TGTGCCAGCAGCAGGACAGTTGGGACTGAAGCTTTCTTT. Protein sequence: CASSRTVGTEAFF.